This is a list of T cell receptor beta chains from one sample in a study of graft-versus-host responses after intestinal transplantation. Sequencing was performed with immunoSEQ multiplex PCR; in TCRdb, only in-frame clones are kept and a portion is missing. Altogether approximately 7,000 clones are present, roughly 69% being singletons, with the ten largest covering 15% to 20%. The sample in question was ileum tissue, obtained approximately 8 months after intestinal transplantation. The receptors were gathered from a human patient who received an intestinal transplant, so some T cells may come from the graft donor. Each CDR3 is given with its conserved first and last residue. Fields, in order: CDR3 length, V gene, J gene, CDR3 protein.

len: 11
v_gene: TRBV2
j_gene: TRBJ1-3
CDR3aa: CASSVRNTIYF

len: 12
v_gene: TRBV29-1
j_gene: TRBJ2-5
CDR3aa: CSVGTNQETQYF

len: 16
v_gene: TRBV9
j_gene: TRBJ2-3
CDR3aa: CASSVVLAGGTDTQYF

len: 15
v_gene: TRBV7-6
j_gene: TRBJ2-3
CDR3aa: CASSFLAGYTDTQYF

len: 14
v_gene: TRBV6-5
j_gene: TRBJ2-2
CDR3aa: CASKGRGDTGELFF

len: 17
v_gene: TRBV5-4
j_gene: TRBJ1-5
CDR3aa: CASSQGTGGTGNQPQHF

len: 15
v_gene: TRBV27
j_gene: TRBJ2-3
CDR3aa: CASSSYREPTDTQYF

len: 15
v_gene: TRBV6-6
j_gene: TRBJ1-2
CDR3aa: CASTIQNGQSYGYTF

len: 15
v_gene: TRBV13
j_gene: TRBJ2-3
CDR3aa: CASSVQGTRTDTQYF

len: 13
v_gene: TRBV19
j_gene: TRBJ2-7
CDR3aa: CATGRGWGYEQYF

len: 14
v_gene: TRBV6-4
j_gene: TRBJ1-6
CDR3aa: CASSEQGGNSPLHF

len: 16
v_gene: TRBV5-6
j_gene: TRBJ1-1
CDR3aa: CASQLLGAGKNTEAFF

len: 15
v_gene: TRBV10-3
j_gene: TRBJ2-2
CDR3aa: CAISYGGTNTGELFF

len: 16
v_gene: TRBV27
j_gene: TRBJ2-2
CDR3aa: CASSFLRGSMSGELFF

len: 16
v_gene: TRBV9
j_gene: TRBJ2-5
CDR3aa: CASSVAPGMAQETQYF

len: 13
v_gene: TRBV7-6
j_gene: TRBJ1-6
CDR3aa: CASSLDRVSPLHF

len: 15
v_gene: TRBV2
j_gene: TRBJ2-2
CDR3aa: CASSPENSYTGELFF

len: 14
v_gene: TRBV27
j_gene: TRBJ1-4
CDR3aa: CASRPGQTNEKLFF

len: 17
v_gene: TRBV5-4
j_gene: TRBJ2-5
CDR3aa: CASSLVLAGGEKETQYF

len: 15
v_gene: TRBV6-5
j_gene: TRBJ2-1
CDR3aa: CASSLRDRLYNEQFF

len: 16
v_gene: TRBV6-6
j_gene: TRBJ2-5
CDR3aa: CASSYPPQGPQETQYF

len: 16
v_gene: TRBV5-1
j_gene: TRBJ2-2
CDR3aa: CASSSWTTGGTGELFF

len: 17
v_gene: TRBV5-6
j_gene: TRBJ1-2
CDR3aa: CASSLAVASRQSYGYTF

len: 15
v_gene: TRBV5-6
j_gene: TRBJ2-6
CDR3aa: CASSLVGSGANVLTF

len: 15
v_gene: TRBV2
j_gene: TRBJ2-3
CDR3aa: CASNPVAGGSDTQYF

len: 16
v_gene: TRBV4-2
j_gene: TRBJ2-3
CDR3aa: CASSPTSGGAADTQYF

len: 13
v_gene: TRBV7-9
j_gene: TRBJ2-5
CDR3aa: CASSLGLQETQYF

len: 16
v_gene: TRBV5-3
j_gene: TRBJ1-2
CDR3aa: CARSFRPGHPCGGYTF

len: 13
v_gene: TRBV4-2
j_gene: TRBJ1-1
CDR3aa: CASSHGGNTEAFF

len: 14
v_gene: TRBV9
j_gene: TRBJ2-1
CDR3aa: CASSLGGGRDEQFF

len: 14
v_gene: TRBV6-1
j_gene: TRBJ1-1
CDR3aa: CASSLGGGVTEAFF